This T cell receptor beta chain was identified during a study of human T cells and chemical hapten exposure. Across the whole study: The patients were mostly female; they had alopecia areata, totalis or universalis.

Stated time point: pre-sensitization, week 0. Treatment described: therapeutic diphenylcyclopropenone sensitization with weekly scalp DPC. The donor pool consisted of alopecia patients aged 18 to 70 years, considered suitable for DPC. This CDR3 contains 16 residues. Germline V lookup: CDR1 SEHNR, CDR2 FQNEAQ (reference sequence). J lost 1 base, V lost 5 bases, and 10 bases had no gene match. The library gave individual cDNA molecules unique molecular identifiers. TCRdb re-called the RACE reads with MiXCR, one entry per CDR3 protein. Of around 330,000 distinct CDR3 sequences in the sample, around 5% are singletons; the top ten hold less than 9%. This clonotype was seen many times.

The receptor comes from a woman between 18 and 29 years old with alopecia areata. Some clones in this sample may be carry-over from other donors' samples. The sample in question was whole blood, obtained in connection with sensitization to the hapten diphenylcyclopropenone (DPC). The rearrangement links TRBV7-9 to TRBJ2-5; 7 nucleotides match TRBD1. CDR3 residues: CASSPASGQIQETQYF. The CDR3 DNA is TGTGCCAGCAGCCCGGCCTCGGGACAGATCCAAGAGACCCAGTACTTC.